This T cell receptor (beta chain) emerged from a study of cytomegalovirus exposure and HLA in healthy donors. Study context: Caucasian-associated ancestry cluster membership applied to 75% to 85% of 398 genotyped donors.

It was with 60 Vbeta and 13 Jbeta primers that the PCR ran. Sequencing was performed with immunoSEQ multiplex PCR; in TCRdb, only in-frame clones are kept and a portion is missing. The sample has approximately 100,000 clones, 77% seen once; the top ten hold 4.9%. Study-level points and caveats: A later analysis found most CMV-associated TCR beta chains apparently HLA-restricted.

On this clone: The target antigen is unknown.

The specimen sequenced was PBMCs. This TCR derives from a woman aged 40 to 50 in good health and CMV-seronegative.

In DNA form, the CDR3 reads TGTGCCAGCAGATTGATGGGGAGCTCCTACAATGAGCAGTTCTTC. Its protein product is CASRLMGSSYNEQFF. The rearrangement uses TRBV27 and TRBJ2-1; possibly TRBD2 for D (5 bases). The ends were cut back, 6 bases at V and 0 bases at J, with 12 bases in the middle. Germline V gene sequence: CDR1 MNHEY, CDR2 SMNVEV (reference sequence). The CDR3 consists of 15 residues.